This TCR beta chain was recovered during a study of T cell responses to AZD1222 COVID-19 vaccine. Study-wide results and limits: Just 5 to 7 people given AZD1222 tested seropositive at baseline.

As regards this clone: Its target is not known.

TCRdb's table, derived via immunoSEQ multiplex PCR, lists solely in-frame clones and lacks some. Among over 100,000 clones listed, 90% to 95% were seen once. The germline V gene encodes CDR1 DFQATT and CDR2 SNEGSKA (reference sequence). V shed 3 bases and J 4 bases; nucleotides not matched to a gene: 4. This CDR3 is built from 13 residues. The sequences come from peripheral blood, collected on day 0 of AZD1222 vaccination. The chain recombines TRBV20-1 with TRBJ2-7; 9 bases line up with TRBD2. This clonotype was obtained from an adult in good health. The CDR3 DNA follows: TGCAGTGCTAGTAGCGGGAGTGGTTACGAGCAGTACTTC. This encodes CSASSGSGYEQYF.